Described below is a single TCR beta chain sequence and its context. The antigen is not known. The source of the sample is a study of Graves' ophthalmopathy and Graves' hyperthyroidism. Overall study context: Peripheral blood (taken before any treatment) was collected at initial diagnosis.

As the template, RNA transcripts were used to amplify TCR beta CDR3 regions. Amplification began with first-round RT-PCR using HTBI primers, then second-round multiplex PCR was performed. MiXCR, applied by TCRdb to the multiplex PCR reads, yields one record per CDR3 protein. The top ten hold 2.5% to 3% of the sample, which has hundreds of thousands of distinct CDR3 sequences, about 21% seen once. The J segment lost 6 bases and the V segment lost 1 base, leaving 3 bases of the junction unmatched. CDR1 is LNHNV and CDR2 is YYDKDF in the germline V gene (reference sequence). This CDR3 comprises 15 residues. Findings and caveats of the study: Stable hyperthyroidism and ophthalmopathy were told apart by a 13-signature model, which achieved 85% to 90% sensitivity and nearly 84% specificity.

Patients were excluded if they had other autoimmune diseases or uncontrolled infections, and likewise if pregnancy or lactation applied. Fresh peripheral blood, approximately 10 ml, was the PBMC source. Input material: peripheral blood. This receptor was taken from a woman between 18 and 30 years old with stable Graves' hyperthyroidism. The chain recombines TRBV15 with TRBJ2-2; 9 bases align to TRBD1. The CDR3 sequence is CATSRGDRDSGELFF. CDR3 coding DNA: TGTGCCACCAGCAGAGGGGACAGGGATTCCGGGGAGCTGTTTTTT.